These 21 T cell receptor beta chains share one sample of origin, sequenced in a study of response to subunit inactivated influenza vaccine. Each CDR3 protein is one row after TCRdb ran MiXCR on the RT-PCR reads. The sample has about 480,000 distinct CDR3 sequences, about 25% seen once. The material sequenced was CD4+ T cells sorted from PBMCs, taken more than 4 days after vaccination. These TCRs come from a middle-aged man who received an inactivated influenza vaccine.

This clonotype was counted many times. J is TRBJ2-3 and V is TRBV20-1, with 10 bases lining up with TRBD1. This CDR3 region has 15 residues. Germline V gene lookup returns CDR1 DFQATT and CDR2 SNEGSKA (reference sequence). The V and J ends lost 6 bases and 1 base, in that order; junction bases with no gene match: 7. CDR3 nucleotides: TGCAGTGCGAAGTTTGGGACAGGGGGCACAGATACGCAGTATTTT. As protein: CSAKFGTGGTDTQYF.

V is TRBV27 and J is TRBJ2-1; D is unresolved. The germline gives CDR1 MNHEY, CDR2 SMNVEV (reference sequence). CDR3 length: 15 amino acids. Trimming removed 3 bases at V and 0 bases at J, with 9 bases between. The CDR3 coding sequence is TGTGCCAGCAGTTTTGCCCAAACCTCCTACAATGAGCAGTTCTTC. Encoded protein: CASSFAQTSYNEQFF.

The V call is TRBV6-2 or TRBV6-3, the J call TRBJ1-4; 7 bases line up with TRBD1. The CDR3 loop spans 21 amino acids. Looked up from germline, CDR1 is MNHEY and CDR2 is SVGEGT. V shed 0 bases and J 0 bases; nucleotides not matched to a gene: 16. CDR3 sequence (DNA): TGTGCCAGCAGTTACTCGGGGTGGAAATCCGGGACAGAAGCAACTAATGAAAAACTGTTTTTT. It is translated as CASSYSGWKSGTEATNEKLFF.

The chain has TRBV20-1 and TRBJ2-1, with D possibly matching TRBD2 (6 bases). The germline V and J ends were trimmed by 0 bases and 1 base, with 13 bases remaining between them. The CDR3 covers 16 residues. Germline CDR1 DFQATT, CDR2 SNEGSKA (reference sequence). The CDR3 spells CSARDPLARSYNEQFF. CDR3 nucleotide sequence: TGCAGTGCTAGAGATCCTCTAGCGAGGTCCTACAATGAGCAGTTCTTC.

The CDR3 DNA follows: TGTGCCAGCACCCCGACAGGGGGAAACTACAATGAGCAGTTCTTC. As protein: CASTPTGGNYNEQFF. The chain couples TRBV25-1 to TRBJ2-1; 9 bases agree with TRBD1. Looked up from germline, CDR1 is MGHDK and CDR2 is SYGVNS. J gave up 3 bases and V 7 bases, and 7 bases lay outside the gene matches. This CDR3 is built from 15 residues.

V gene TRBV4-3 combines with J gene TRBJ1-5; D remains unclear. There are 15 residues in the CDR3. Between the trimmed V and J ends, which lost 0 bases and 6 bases, there was a span of 12 bases. Germline assignment: CDR1 LGHNA and CDR2 YSLEER. CDR3 DNA: TGCGCCAGCAGCCAAGATTGGGGAGCTAGTCAGCCCCAGCATTTT. It codes for CASSQDWGASQPQHF.

The CDR3 here is CSAQGTFGRNGYTF. CDR3 sequence (DNA): TGCAGTGCTCAGGGGACGTTCGGAAGGAATGGCTACACCTTC. The chain is built from TRBV20-1 and TRBJ1-2; possible D gene TRBD1, 6 bases. Between the trimmed V and J ends, which lost 5 bases and 6 bases, there was a span of 19 bases. Germline CDR1 and CDR2: DFQATT and SNEGSKA (reference sequence). The CDR3 spans 14 residues.

The chain employs TRBV3-1 and TRBJ2-3; tentatively, D is TRBD1 (5 bases). The CDR3 has 15 amino acids. Germline V gives CDR1 LGHDT, CDR2 YNNKEL (reference sequence). Trimming took off 1 base at V and 1 base at J, with 9 bases between the two ends. CDR3 bases: TGTGCCAGCAGCCAAGGATGGGGCGGCACAGATACGCAGTATTTT. It translates to CASSQGWGGTDTQYF.

This clonotype was counted between two and nine times. The chain combines TRBV6-1 with TRBJ1-1, with D perhaps matching TRBD1 (6 bases). Trimming removed 6 bases at V and 0 bases at J, with 14 bases between. Germline V gene lookup returns CDR1 MNHNS and CDR2 SASEGT. CDR3 length: 15 amino acids. The DNA for the CDR3 is TGTGCCAGCAGCTCAACAGGGCCCATGAACACTGAAGCTTTCTTT. Translation gives CASSSTGPMNTEAFF.

This clonotype has only a few counts. V gene TRBV12-3 or TRBV12-4 combines with J gene TRBJ2-5; 7 nucleotides line up with TRBD1. With 4 bases clipped from V and 4 bases from J, the junction kept 3 bases outside the gene matches. The CDR3 spans 13 residues. The CDR3 DNA is TGTGCCAGCAGTTCCGGGACAGTAGAGACCCAGTACTTC. Translated: CASSSGTVETQYF.

Notes on this clonotype: As the CDR3 is not closed by the conserved phenylalanine or tryptophan, this likely results from a read error. The DNA is omitted, as the CDR3 cannot be located on it reliably, and the CDR3 follows TCRdb's listing. The J gene is TRBJ1-1, the V gene TRBV20-1; TRBD1 reflects the table's D call only, with no check against the DNA. Germline-derived CDR1 and CDR2 are DFQATT and SNEGSKA (reference sequence). With termini counted, the CDR3 has 11 amino acids. CDR3 sequence: CSAREGGRDSV.

The chain links TRBV7-2 to TRBJ2-3; no firm D call. The V gene's germline CDR1 is SGHTA and CDR2 FQGNSA. V lost 0 bases and J 2 bases, leaving 9 bases between the germline ends. The CDR3 totals 15 residues. CDR3 DNA sequence: TGTGCCAGCAGCTTAGCGGGCCAGGTCACAGATACGCAGTATTTT. This codes for CASSLAGQVTDTQYF.

This clonotype has a handful of counts. The J gene is TRBJ1-2, the V gene TRBV20-1; TRBD1 agrees at 10 bases. Per the germline V gene, CDR1 is DFQATT and CDR2 is SNEGSKA (reference sequence). J was trimmed by 5 bases and V by 5 bases; bases with no gene match: 8. This CDR3 has 14 residues. In DNA form, the CDR3 reads TGCAGTGCTCCAAGGACAGGGGGAAAATATGGCTACACCTTC. Its translation is CSAPRTGGKYGYTF.

The table lists this clonotype with many counts. The chain carries TRBV7-2 and TRBJ1-5, with D perhaps TRBD1 (5 bases). V lost 6 bases, J lost 3 bases, and 9 bases lay in between. Looked up from germline, CDR1 is SGHTA and CDR2 is FQGNSA. The length of the CDR3 is 13 residues. For the CDR3, the DNA is TGTGCCAGCAGTTTGGGGCCCAATCAGCCCCAGCATTTT. It specifies CASSLGPNQPQHF. The whole variable domain, remainder taken from reference TRBV7-2 and TRBJ1-5, is GAGVSQSPSNKVTEKGKDVELRCDPISGHTALYWYRQSLGQGLEFLIYFQGNSAPDKSGLPSDRFSAERTGGSVSTLTIQRTQQEDSAVYLCASSLGPNQPQHFGDGTRLSIL.

This chain joins TRBV20-1 and TRBJ2-1; TRBD2 matches 11 bases. Trimming took 2 bases from V and 4 from J; bases not matched to a gene: 4. This CDR3 contains 15 residues. Germline lookup yields CDR1 DFQATT and CDR2 SNEGSKA (reference sequence). The CDR3 DNA reads as TGCAGTGCTAGACCGACTAGCGGGGCTTACAATGAGCAGTTCTTC. It is translated as CSARPTSGAYNEQFF.

This clonotype showed up just a few times. V gene TRBV20-1 combines with J gene TRBJ2-3, with 10 nucleotides matching TRBD2. The V segment lost 3 bases and the J segment 6 bases; nucleotides outside the gene matches: 9. The CDR3 sequence is 15 residues long. The germline CDR1 and CDR2 sequences are DFQATT and SNEGSKA (reference sequence). The CDR3 protein is CSASKSGGAMDTQYF. DNA of the CDR3: TGCAGTGCTAGTAAGAGCGGGGGGGCCATGGATACGCAGTATTTT.

The chain is built from TRBV5-1 and TRBJ1-2, with D possibly TRBD1 on 5 matching bases. With 0 bases removed from V and 6 bases from J, the gap between germline ends came to 12 bases. This CDR3 has 14 residues. Germline-derived CDR1 and CDR2 are SGHRS and YFSETQ. The CDR3 is CASSLGSGSHGYTF. In nucleotides, the CDR3 is TGCGCCAGCAGCTTGGGGTCAGGGTCTCATGGCTACACCTTC.

The chain combines TRBV20-1 with TRBJ1-2; D possibly corresponds to TRBD1 (5 bases). The germline V gene has CDR1 DFQATT and CDR2 SNEGSKA (reference sequence). The V end lost 5 bases, the J end lost 4 bases, and 17 bases lay between the germline ends. CDR3 size: 14 residues. CDR3 amino acids: CSAGDLRGRYGYTF. CDR3 DNA sequence: TGCAGTGCTGGGGACCTTCGTGGACGCTATGGCTACACCTTC.

V gene TRBV5-1 combines with J gene TRBJ1-1; tentatively, D is TRBD1 (6 bases). Trimming cost V 9 bases and J 2 bases, with 14 bases left between them. CDR3 size: 13 residues. Germline V gene sequence: CDR1 SGHRS, CDR2 YFSETQ. CDR3 protein: CATSRQVNTEAFF. The CDR3 nucleotides are TGCGCCACCTCCCGACAGGTCAACACTGAAGCTTTCTTT.

This clonotype was seen more than once but under ten times. V and J are TRBV28 and TRBJ1-6, with TRBD1 matching over 9 bases. This CDR3 spans 15 amino acids. Germline CDR1 MDHEN, CDR2 SYDVKM. The V segment lost 7 bases and the J segment 7 bases; nucleotides outside the gene matches: 8. This CDR3 is CASMSGQGFNSPLHF. Here the CDR3 DNA reads TGTGCCAGCATGTCGGGACAGGGTTTCAATTCACCCCTCCACTTT.

V and J are TRBV6-2 or TRBV6-3 and TRBJ2-5; 7 bases line up with TRBD2. The CDR3 loop spans 13 amino acids. Germline loops: CDR1 MNHEY, CDR2 SVGEGT. J lost 4 bases, V lost 8 bases, and 7 bases had no gene match. The CDR3 loop reads CASSREGTETQYF. In nucleotides, the CDR3 is TGTGCCAGCTCCAGGGAGGGTACAGAGACCCAGTACTTC.